This T cell receptor (beta chain) was sequenced in a study of CD8+ T cells in alopecia areata. Overall study: Treated patients took oral tofacitinib at 5 to 10 mg twice daily.

Regarding treatment: oral pan-JAK inhibitor, 5-10 mg twice daily. CDR1 and CDR2 (germline): LNHDA, SQIVND (reference sequence). The CDR3 is 13 amino acids. Between the trimmed V and J ends, which lost 9 bases and 5 bases, there was a span of 17 bases. This clone showed up just a few times. Its cognate antigen is unknown. Extraction and reverse transcription of RNA yielded cDNA as the sequencing template. Assay used: immunoSEQ multiplex PCR; TCRdb lists only in-frame clones, some missing. Here the sample spans around 100,000 clones, around 53% being singletons. Study findings and constraints: While tofacitinib was given, many expanded lesional clones persisted in scalp and blood.

The source material was CD8+ T cells sorted from blood, sampled at week 24, from a patient treated with tofacitinib. The source of this sequence is a human donor with alopecia areata. The rearrangement links TRBV19 to TRBJ2-7; tentatively, D is TRBD2 (6 bases). This chain's CDR3 is CASNLGGANEQYF. Written as DNA, the CDR3 is TGTGCCAGCAATCTCGGCGGGGCCAACGAGCAGTACTTC.